This T cell receptor (beta chain) was found in a study of CD8+CD57+ T cells in acquired aplastic anemia. The use of genomic DNA as template underpinned the TCR beta VDJ and CDR3 profiling. TCRdb re-called the reads through MiXCR, storing one row per CDR3 protein. The sample consists of roughly 500,000 distinct CDR3 sequences, over 25% of them appearing once. For sequencing, patients were chosen who had shown expansion of CD8+CD57+ cells by flow cytometry. Trimming removed 5 bases from V and 2 bases from J; junction bases left unmatched: 15. CDR3 length: 18 residues. Germline CDR1 reads MGHDK; CDR2 reads SYGVNS.

This receptor was identified in a human donor with aplastic anemia. J is TRBJ1-3 and V is TRBV25-1; 7 nucleotides agree with TRBD1. The material sequenced was sorted CD4+, CD8+, or CD8+CD57+ T cells (not recorded which) from PBMCs. The CDR3, as DNA: TGTGCCAGCAGTCAAGATAATGTCGCCAGGGGGGCTGGAAACACCATATATTTT. Amino acids: CASSQDNVARGAGNTIYF.